This T cell receptor (beta chain) was sequenced in a study of blood T cell repertoires in COVID-19 (dated by TCRdb to about 2020). For the study in its entirety: Samples covering the acute and convalescent phases of COVID-19 were provided by collaborators in the United States, Italy and Spain. Where HLA class I and class II types were available, the types were taken from metadata supplied by the sample provider, not from assay-based typing. Deeply sampled blood TCRbeta repertoires from subjects exposed to, actively infected with, or recovered from COVID-19 were included in the dataset. The samples were drawn from the first 160 participants of the ongoing ImmuneRACE study and from 1,254 subjects provided by 6 global collaborators. Sample metadata almost always included a de-identified subject ID, COVID-19 status, age in years and sex. The repertoires were released in a freely available public database meant as a resource for research on the immune response to SARS-CoV-2. The material from the prospective study consisted of cDNA or gDNA derived from T cells, B-cell-depleted T cells, or PBMCs. Broader findings and caveats from the paper: The quantity of clinical and demographic metadata differed by source and by participant and was supplied without curation.

Each collaborating institution followed its own protocols to collect whole blood in K2EDTA tubes. For TCRbeta analysis, collaborators shipped samples in one of three forms: frozen whole blood, isolated PBMCs, or DNA extracted from either of those sample types. TCRbeta CDR3 regions were amplified from genomic DNA using the immunoSEQ Assay, a bias-controlled multiplex PCR. As for the original processing: Within the assay, amplification of reference gene primers was used to estimate how many nucleated cells each sample contained. Sequence reads were collapsed and filtered to measure the absolute abundance of every unique TCRbeta CDR3 rearrangement. For each sample, productive Simpson clonality was calculated by taking the square root of Simpson's diversity index across productive rearrangements. The immuneACCESS repertoire file appears here via TCRdb, limited to in-frame rearrangements. These files lack a portion of the clones; in checked studies, under half of the deficit traces to unresolved V genes, and the cause of the others is not known. For V, J and clone size, that table is used; D and trimming come from the DNA. The sample table records 200,000 to 250,000 clones; approximately 86% of these occur just once. In total, the top ten clones hold more than 1.4% of the sample.

A word on this clone: The clone's antigen remains unknown. The sample holds no much larger clone one base away, and base qualities are not on file.

From the cysteine through the phenylalanine, the CDR3 covers 15 amino acids. The only DNA kept is the CDR3, 45 bases in frame from the first base. V is cut back by 5 bases and J by 2 bases, with 8 bases in the junction unmatched. Sequences PRHDT (CDR1) and FYEKMQ (CDR2) are obtained from the germline V gene (reference sequence). The chain is assembled from TRBV13 and TRBJ2-7; 8 nucleotides in the junction match TRBD2. The sequence was obtained from a man between 18 and 29 years old with active or convalescent COVID-19. The specimen was peripheral blood. The DNA sequence is given as TGTGCCAGCAGCCTTACAACTAGCGGCACCTACGAGCAGTACTTC. The translation is CASSLTTSGTYEQYF.